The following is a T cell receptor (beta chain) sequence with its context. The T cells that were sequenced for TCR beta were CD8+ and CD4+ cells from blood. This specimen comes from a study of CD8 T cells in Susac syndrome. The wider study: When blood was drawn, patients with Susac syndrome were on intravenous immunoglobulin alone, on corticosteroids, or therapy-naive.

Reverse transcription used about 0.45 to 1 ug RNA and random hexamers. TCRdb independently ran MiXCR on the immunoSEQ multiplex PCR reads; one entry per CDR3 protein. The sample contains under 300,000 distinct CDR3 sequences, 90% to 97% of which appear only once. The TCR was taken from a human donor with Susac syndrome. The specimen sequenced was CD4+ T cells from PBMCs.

The CDR3 nucleotides read TGTGCCATCGGACAGTTGAACACTGAAGCTTTCTTT. Translation gives CAIGQLNTEAFF. This chain joins TRBV28 and TRBJ1-1; D may be TRBD1 (6 bases). CDR3 length: 12 amino acids. Germline V CDR1 and CDR2: MDHEN, SYDVKM. The V end was cut by 10 bases, the J end by 0 bases, with 9 bases between.